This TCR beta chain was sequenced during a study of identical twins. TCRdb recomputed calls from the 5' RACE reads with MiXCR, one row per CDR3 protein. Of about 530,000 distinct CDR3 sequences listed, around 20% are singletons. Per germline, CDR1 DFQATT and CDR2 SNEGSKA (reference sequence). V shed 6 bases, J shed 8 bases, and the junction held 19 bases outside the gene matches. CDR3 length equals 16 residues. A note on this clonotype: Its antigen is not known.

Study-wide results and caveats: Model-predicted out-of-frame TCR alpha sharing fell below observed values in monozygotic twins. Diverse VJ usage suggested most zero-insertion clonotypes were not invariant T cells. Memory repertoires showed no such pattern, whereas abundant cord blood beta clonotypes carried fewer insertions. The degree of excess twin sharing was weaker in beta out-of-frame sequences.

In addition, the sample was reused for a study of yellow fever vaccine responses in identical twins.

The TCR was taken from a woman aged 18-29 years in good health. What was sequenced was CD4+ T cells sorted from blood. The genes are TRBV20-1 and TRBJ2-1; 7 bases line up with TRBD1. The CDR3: CSASWYRGPRVDEQFF. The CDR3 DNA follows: TGCAGTGCGAGCTGGTACAGGGGACCCCGGGTCGATGAGCAGTTCTTC.